The T cell receptor (beta chain) under discussion was sequenced for a study of CD8+CD57+ T cells in acquired aplastic anemia. TCR beta VDJ and CDR3 profiling used genomic DNA as template. TCRdb re-called the reads with MiXCR, one entry per CDR3 protein. The sample has roughly 240,000 distinct CDR3 sequences, 47% seen once. Selection for sequencing was limited to patients who had shown CD8+CD57+ cell expansion by flow cytometry. Everyone among the patients had severe acquired aplastic anemia. To note about this clonotype: What it binds is unknown.

Germline V gives CDR1 WNHNN, CDR2 SYGVQD (reference sequence). V lost 3 bases and J 6 bases, leaving 9 bases between the germline ends. The CDR3 consists of 12 residues. Findings and caveats of the study: For CD8+ Simpson's diversity, patients and controls showed no significant difference.

The TCR was taken from a human donor with aplastic anemia. The V call is TRBV10-1, the J call TRBJ2-7; the D gene is possibly TRBD2 (5 bases). Sequencing was carried out using sorted CD4+, CD8+, or CD8+CD57+ T cells (not recorded which) from PBMCs. CDR3 region: CASSDGGCEQYF. The CDR3 DNA is TGCGCCAGCAGTGATGGCGGGTGCGAGCAGTACTTC.